The clone carrying this TCR beta chain was picked up a small number of times. Germline V gives CDR1 SGHRS, CDR2 YFSETQ. This CDR3 comprises 16 residues. Trimming took 3 bases from V and 2 from J; bases not matched to a gene: 9. The data originate from a study of T-cell reconstitution after alpha-beta-depleted transplantation in children. During its preparation, the TCRbeta library received unique molecular identifiers. Each CDR3 protein gets one entry after TCRdb re-called the PCR reads with MiXCR. This table holds nearly 400,000 distinct CDR3 sequences, roughly 22% found once. This specimen consisted of PBMCs from the stem cell graft donor, obtained from the stem cell graft. The TCR comes from a human donor who donated a stem cell graft to a child with acute myeloid leukemia. The V call is TRBV5-1, the J call TRBJ2-3; 7 bases align to TRBD2. The CDR3 DNA is TGCGCCAGCAGCTCCAGCGGGGCGCCATACACAGATACGCAGTATTTT. Protein product: CASSSSGAPYTDTQYF.